A single sample gave rise to the 12 T cell receptor beta chains below, sequenced in a study of shared clonotypes between healthy human individuals. The naive CD8 population came from CD45RO-negative cells selected for CCR7, without terminally differentiated effector memory CD45RA+ cells. Assay: immunoSEQ multiplex PCR; the TCRdb copy retains only in-frame clones and omits some. The table shows 760,000 or so clones, with 95% to 97% occurring only once. Sequencing used naive CD8+ T cells sorted from blood. The source is a man aged 25 to 40 in good health.

This chain connects TRBV19 to TRBJ1-2; 11 bases agree with TRBD1. V dropped 5 bases and J dropped 3; count of bases not matched to a gene: 5. CDR1 and CDR2 from the germline V gene are LNHDA and SQIVND (reference sequence). The CDR3 covers 15 residues. The CDR3 nucleotides are TGTGCCAGTAGTCCCGGGGACAGGGGGTACTATGGCTACACCTTC. It encodes CASSPGDRGYYGYTF.

This chain uses TRBV14 with TRBJ2-7, with D hard to call. CDR1 and CDR2 (germline): SGHDN, FVKESK. This CDR3 region has 14 residues. V was trimmed by 4 bases and J by 2 bases, leaving 12 bases between them. The DNA of the CDR3 is TGTGCCAGCAGCCCACTTGGGCTAACCTACGAGCAGTACTTC. Amino acid sequence: CASSPLGLTYEQYF.

V gene TRBV11-3 combines with J gene TRBJ2-1; D is uncertain. The CDR3 is 14 residues long. Germline CDR1 SGHNT, CDR2 YENEEA. Trimming stripped 4 bases from V and 4 bases from J, with 11 bases between. CDR3 amino acids: CASSSTFGYNEQFF. Here the CDR3 DNA reads TGTGCCAGCAGCTCCACTTTCGGGTACAATGAGCAGTTCTTC.

This chain links TRBV27 with TRBJ2-1; possibly TRBD2 for D (6 bases). The CDR3 runs to 12 residues. Germline CDR1 reads MNHEY; CDR2 reads SMNVEV (reference sequence). Trimming took off 8 bases at V and 11 bases at J, with 16 bases between the two ends. The CDR3 DNA reads as TGTGCCAGCCGACTGGGGCGGGATCAGCAGTTCTTC. This sequence encodes CASRLGRDQQFF.

The gene calls are TRBV11-2 and TRBJ2-7, with no clear D. CDR1 is SGHAT, CDR2 FQNNGV, per germline. This CDR3 region has 11 residues. The ends were cut back, 4 bases at V and 3 bases at J, with 4 bases in the middle. CDR3 in DNA: TGTGCCAGCAGCTGGCGCTACGAGCAGTACTTC. Protein: CASSWRYEQYF. The full variable domain, its missing parts supplied by reference TRBV11-2 and TRBJ2-7, is EAGVAQSPRYKIIEKRQSVAFWCNPISGHATLYWYQQILGQGPKLLIQFQNNGVVDDSQLPKDRFSAERLKGVDSTLKIQPAKLEDSAVYLCASSWRYEQYFGPGTRLTVT.

The rearrangement links TRBV5-4 to TRBJ2-3; no firm D call. The CDR3 totals 17 residues. Trimming cost V 0 bases and J 2 bases, with 16 bases left between them. CDR1 and CDR2 (germline): SGHNT, YYREEE (reference sequence). CDR3 in amino acids: CASSLAVVGGNTDTQYF. The CDR3 bases are TGTGCCAGCAGCTTGGCCGTAGTAGGTGGGAACACAGATACGCAGTATTTT.

This chain connects TRBV9 to TRBJ1-5; 11 nucleotides align to TRBD1. Trimming took 2 bases from V and 7 from J; bases not matched to a gene: 5. CDR3 length: 15 amino acids. Germline CDR1 is SGDLS and CDR2 is YYNGEE. Here the CDR3 DNA reads TGTGCCAGCAGCGTCGGGGGGACAGGGGGACAGCCCCAGCATTTT. Encoded protein: CASSVGGTGGQPQHF.

The CDR3 loop reads CASSQVSPNNEQFF. The CDR3 DNA is TGCGCCAGCAGCCAGGTCAGCCCCAACAATGAGCAGTTCTTC. This chain connects TRBV4-3 to TRBJ2-1; D unclear. Trimming shortened V by 3 bases and J by 5 bases, and 11 bases separated the two germline ends. CDR1 is LGHNA and CDR2 is YSLEER in the germline V gene. The CDR3 sequence is 14 residues long.

The genes are TRBV4-1 and TRBJ2-7; TRBD2 aligns across 8 bases. J gave up 2 bases and V 2 bases, and 14 bases lay outside the gene matches. In germline, CDR1 is MGHRA, CDR2 YSYEKL. This CDR3 has 18 residues. CDR3 residues: CASSQLTQEAGDPYEQYF. CDR3 coding DNA: TGCGCCAGCAGCCAACTAACCCAGGAAGCGGGAGATCCCTACGAGCAGTACTTC.

The CDR3 nucleotides are TGTGCCACCAGCAGAGATGGCAACAGCTATGGCTACACCTTC. It codes for CATSRDGNSYGYTF. This rearrangement joins TRBV15 to TRBJ1-2; unclear D gene. The germline V gene has CDR1 LNHNV and CDR2 YYDKDF (reference sequence). The CDR3 consists of 14 residues. V lost 0 bases and J 4 bases, leaving 9 bases between the germline ends.

This rearrangement joins TRBV11-2 to TRBJ2-2; 7 bases are shared with TRBD2. Germline lookup yields CDR1 SGHAT and CDR2 FQNNGV. Unmatched junction bases numbered 11, after V lost 4 bases and J lost 3 bases. The length of the CDR3 is 17 residues. The CDR3 sequence: CASSSPPQRGYTGELFF. In DNA, the CDR3 is TGTGCCAGCAGCTCCCCCCCCCAGCGGGGTTACACCGGGGAGCTGTTTTTT.

J is TRBJ2-1 and V is TRBV10-3; 7 nucleotides align to TRBD1. Germline V gene lookup returns CDR1 ENHRY and CDR2 SYGVKD. The CDR3 runs 13 residues. V lost 8 bases to trimming and J lost 7 bases; unmatched junction nucleotides: 8. The CDR3 nucleotides are TGTGCCATCCGAAGACAGGGTTCGAATGAGCAGTTCTTC. Protein: CAIRRQGSNEQFF.